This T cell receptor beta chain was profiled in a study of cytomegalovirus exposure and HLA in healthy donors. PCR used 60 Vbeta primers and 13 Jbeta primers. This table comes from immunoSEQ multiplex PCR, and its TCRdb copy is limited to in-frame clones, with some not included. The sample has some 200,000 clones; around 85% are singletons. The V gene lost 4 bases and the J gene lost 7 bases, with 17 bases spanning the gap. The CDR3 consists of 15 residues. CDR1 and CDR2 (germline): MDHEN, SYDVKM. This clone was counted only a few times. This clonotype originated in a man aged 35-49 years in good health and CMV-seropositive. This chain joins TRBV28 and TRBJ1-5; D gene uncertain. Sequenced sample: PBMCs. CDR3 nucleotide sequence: TGTGCCAGCAGTTACGGAGAGGAGGGAGGACAGCCCCAGCATTTT. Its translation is CASSYGEEGGQPQHF.